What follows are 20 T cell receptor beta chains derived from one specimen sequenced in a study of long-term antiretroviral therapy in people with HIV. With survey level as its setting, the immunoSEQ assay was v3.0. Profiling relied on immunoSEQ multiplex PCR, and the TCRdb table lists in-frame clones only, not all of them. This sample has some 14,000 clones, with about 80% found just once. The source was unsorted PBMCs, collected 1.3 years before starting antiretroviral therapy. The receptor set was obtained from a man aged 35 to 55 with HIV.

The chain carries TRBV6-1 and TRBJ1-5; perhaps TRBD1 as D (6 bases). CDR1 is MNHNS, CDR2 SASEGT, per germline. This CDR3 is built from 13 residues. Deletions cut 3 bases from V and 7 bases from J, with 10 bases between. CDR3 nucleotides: TGTGCCAGCAGTGACGGGGGGCAACAGCCCCAGCATTTT. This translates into CASSDGGQQPQHF.

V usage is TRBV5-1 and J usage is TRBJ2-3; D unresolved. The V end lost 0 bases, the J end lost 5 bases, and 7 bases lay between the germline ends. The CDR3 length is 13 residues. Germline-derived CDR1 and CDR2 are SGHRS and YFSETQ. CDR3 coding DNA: TGCGCCAGCAGCTTGGGCCGAGAAGATACGCAGTATTTT. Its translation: CASSLGREDTQYF. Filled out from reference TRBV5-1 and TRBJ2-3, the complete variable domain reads KAGVTQTPRYLIKTRGQQVTLSCSPISGHRSVSWYQQTPGQGLQFLFEYFSETQRNKGNFPGRFSGRQFSNSRSEMNVSTLELGDSALYLCASSLGREDTQYFGPGTRLTVL.

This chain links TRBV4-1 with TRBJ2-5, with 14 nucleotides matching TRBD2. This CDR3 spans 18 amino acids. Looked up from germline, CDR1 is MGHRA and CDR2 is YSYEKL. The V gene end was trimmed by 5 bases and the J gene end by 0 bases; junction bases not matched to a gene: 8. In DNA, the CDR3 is TGCGCCAGCAGCACCGGGACTAGCGGGGGTACGTACCAAGAGACCCAGTACTTC. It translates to CASSTGTSGGTYQETQYF.

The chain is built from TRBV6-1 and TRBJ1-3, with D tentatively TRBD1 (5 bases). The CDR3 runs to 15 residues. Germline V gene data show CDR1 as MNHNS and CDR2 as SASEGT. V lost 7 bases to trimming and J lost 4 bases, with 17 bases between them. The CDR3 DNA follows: TGTGCCAGCACCCGGGGGGACGGCCTAGGAAACACCATATATTTT. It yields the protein CASTRGDGLGNTIYF.

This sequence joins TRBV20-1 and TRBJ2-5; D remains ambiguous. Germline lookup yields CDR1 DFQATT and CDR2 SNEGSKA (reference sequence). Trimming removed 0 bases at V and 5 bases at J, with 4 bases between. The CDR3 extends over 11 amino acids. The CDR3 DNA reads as TGCAGTGCTAGAGATCGGGAGACCCAGTACTTC. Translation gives CSARDRETQYF.

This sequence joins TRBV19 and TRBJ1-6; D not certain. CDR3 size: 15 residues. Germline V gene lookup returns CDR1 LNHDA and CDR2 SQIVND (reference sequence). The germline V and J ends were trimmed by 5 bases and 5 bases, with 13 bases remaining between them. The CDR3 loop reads CASSPWARDNSPLHF. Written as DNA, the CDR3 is TGTGCCAGTAGTCCCTGGGCACGAGATAATTCACCCCTCCACTTT.

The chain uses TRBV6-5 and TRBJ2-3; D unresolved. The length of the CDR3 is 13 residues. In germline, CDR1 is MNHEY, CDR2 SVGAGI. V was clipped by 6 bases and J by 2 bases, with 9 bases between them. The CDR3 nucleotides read TGTGCCAGCAGCCTCGCCGACACAGATACGCAGTATTTT. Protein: CASSLADTDTQYF.

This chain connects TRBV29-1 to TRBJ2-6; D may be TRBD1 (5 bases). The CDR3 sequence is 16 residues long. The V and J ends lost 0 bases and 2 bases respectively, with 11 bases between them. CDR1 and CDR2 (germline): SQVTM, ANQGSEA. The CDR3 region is CSVEDLMGPGANVLTF. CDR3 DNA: TGCAGCGTTGAAGATCTGATGGGGCCTGGGGCCAACGTCCTGACTTTC.

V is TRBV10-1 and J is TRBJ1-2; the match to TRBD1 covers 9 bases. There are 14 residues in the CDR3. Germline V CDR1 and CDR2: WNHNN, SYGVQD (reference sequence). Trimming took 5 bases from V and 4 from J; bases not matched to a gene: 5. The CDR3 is CASSPGQGAYGYTF. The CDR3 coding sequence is TGCGCCAGCAGTCCGGGACAGGGTGCCTATGGCTACACCTTC.

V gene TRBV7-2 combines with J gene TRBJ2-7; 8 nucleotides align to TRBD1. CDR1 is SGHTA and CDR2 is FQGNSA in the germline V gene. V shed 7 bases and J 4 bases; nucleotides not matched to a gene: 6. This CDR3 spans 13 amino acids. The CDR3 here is CASTRTGRYEQYF. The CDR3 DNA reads TGTGCCAGCACGCGGACAGGGCGGTACGAGCAGTACTTC. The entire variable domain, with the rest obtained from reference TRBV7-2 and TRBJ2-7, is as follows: GAGVSQSPSNKVTEKGKDVELRCDPISGHTALYWYRQSLGQGLEFLIYFQGNSAPDKSGLPSDRFSAERTGGSVSTLTIQRTQQEDSAVYLCASTRTGRYEQYFGPGTRLTVT.

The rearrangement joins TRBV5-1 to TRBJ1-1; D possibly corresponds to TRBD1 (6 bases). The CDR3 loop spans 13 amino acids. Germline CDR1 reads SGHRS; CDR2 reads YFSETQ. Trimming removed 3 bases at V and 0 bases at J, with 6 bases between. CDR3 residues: CASSWDMNTEAFF. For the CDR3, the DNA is TGCGCCAGCAGCTGGGACATGAACACTGAAGCTTTCTTT.

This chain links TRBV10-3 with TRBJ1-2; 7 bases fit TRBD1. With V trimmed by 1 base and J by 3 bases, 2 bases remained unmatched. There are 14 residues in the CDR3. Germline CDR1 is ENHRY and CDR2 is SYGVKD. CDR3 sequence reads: CAISEYGTDYGYTF. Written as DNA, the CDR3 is TGTGCCATCAGTGAGTACGGGACAGACTATGGCTACACCTTC.

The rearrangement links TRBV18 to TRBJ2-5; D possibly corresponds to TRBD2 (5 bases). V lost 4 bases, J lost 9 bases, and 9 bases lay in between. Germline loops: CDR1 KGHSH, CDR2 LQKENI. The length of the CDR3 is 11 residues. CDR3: CASSQEGPQYF. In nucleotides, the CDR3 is TGTGCCAGCTCACAAGAGGGCCCCCAGTACTTC. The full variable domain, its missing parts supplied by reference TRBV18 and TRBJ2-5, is NAGVMQNPRHLVRRRGQEARLRCSPMKGHSHVYWYRQLPEEGLKFMVYLQKENIIDESGMPKERFSAEFPKEGPSILRIQQVVRGDSAAYFCASSQEGPQYFGPGTRLLVL.

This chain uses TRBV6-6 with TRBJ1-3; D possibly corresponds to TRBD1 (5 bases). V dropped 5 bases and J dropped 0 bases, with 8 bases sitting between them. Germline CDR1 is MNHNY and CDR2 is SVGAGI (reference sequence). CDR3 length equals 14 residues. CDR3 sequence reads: CASSDSISGNTIYF. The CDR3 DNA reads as TGTGCCAGCAGTGACAGCATCTCTGGAAACACCATATATTTT.

The CDR3 region has the DNA TGTGCCAGCAGCGTAAGTGGGATCAACAATGAGCAGTTCTTC. This sequence encodes CASSVSGINNEQFF. This chain uses TRBV9 with TRBJ2-1; D call uncertain. The CDR3 is 14 residues long. Trimming cost V 1 base and J 5 bases, with 10 bases left between them. The germline CDR1 and CDR2 sequences are SGDLS and YYNGEE.

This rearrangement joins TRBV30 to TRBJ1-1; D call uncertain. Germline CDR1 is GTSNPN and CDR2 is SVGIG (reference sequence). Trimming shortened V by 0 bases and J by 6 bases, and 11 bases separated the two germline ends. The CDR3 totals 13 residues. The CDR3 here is CAWSVTGGSEAFF. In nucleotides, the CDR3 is TGTGCCTGGAGTGTAACGGGTGGTTCTGAAGCTTTCTTT.

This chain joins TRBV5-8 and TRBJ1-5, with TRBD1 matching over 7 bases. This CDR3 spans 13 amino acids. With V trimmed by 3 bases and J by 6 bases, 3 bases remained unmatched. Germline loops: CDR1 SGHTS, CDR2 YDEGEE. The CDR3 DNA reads TGTGCCAGCAGCTCGACAGGGCCTCAGCCCCAGCATTTT. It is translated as CASSSTGPQPQHF.

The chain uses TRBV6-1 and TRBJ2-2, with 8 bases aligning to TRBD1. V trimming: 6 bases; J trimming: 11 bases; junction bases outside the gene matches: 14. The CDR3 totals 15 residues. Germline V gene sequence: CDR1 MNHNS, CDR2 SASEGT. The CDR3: CASRTGTGLLRELFF. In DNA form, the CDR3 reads TGTGCCAGCAGGACCGGGACAGGCCTATTGAGAGAGCTGTTTTTT.

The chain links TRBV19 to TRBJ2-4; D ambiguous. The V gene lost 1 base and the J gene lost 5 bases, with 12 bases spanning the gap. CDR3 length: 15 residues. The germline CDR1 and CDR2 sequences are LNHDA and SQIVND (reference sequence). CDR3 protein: CASSIVPSGENIQYF. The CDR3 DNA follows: TGTGCCAGTAGTATAGTACCGTCTGGGGAAAACATTCAGTACTTC.

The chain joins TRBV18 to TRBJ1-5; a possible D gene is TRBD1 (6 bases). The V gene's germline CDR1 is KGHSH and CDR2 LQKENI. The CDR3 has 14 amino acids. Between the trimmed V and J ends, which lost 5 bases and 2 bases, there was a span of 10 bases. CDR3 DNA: TGTGCCAGCTCAGAAAACAGGGGCAATCAGCCCCAGCATTTT. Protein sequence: CASSENRGNQPQHF.